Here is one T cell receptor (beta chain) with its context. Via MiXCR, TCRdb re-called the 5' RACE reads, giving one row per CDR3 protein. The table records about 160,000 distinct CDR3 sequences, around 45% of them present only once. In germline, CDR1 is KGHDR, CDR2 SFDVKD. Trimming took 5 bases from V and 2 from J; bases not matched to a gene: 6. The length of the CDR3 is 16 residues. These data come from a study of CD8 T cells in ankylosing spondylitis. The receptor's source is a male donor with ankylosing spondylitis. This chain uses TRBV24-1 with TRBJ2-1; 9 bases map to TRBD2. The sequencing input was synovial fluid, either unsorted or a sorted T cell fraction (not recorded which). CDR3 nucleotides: TGTGCCACCAGTGCCCTTAGCGGGAGACCCTACAATGAGCAGTTCTTC. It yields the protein CATSALSGRPYNEQFF.